The 30 T cell receptor beta chains below all came from one sample that was sequenced in a study of cytotoxic CD8 clonotypes in ibrutinib-treated CLL. The protocol was immunoSEQ multiplex PCR, while the TCRdb copy is restricted to in-frame clones and leaves out a portion. The sample yields 11,000 to 15,000 clones, less than 55% seen once. The input for sequencing was PBMCs, taken at an approximately 22-month disease-progression time point, from a patient treated with ibrutinib. The receptors originated from a human donor with chronic lymphocytic leukemia.

The V call is TRBV7-9, the J call TRBJ1-4; 7 bases are a match to TRBD1. J gave up 6 bases and V 2 bases, and 6 bases lay outside the gene matches. The CDR3 runs 15 residues. Germline CDR1 is SEHNR and CDR2 is FQNEAQ (reference sequence). The CDR3 spells CASSLKGGQHEKLFF. CDR3 nucleotide sequence: TGTGCCAGCAGCTTAAAAGGGGGCCAGCATGAAAAACTGTTTTTT.

V gene TRBV7-9 combines with J gene TRBJ2-1; 7 bases are shared with TRBD1. With 1 base clipped from V and 12 bases from J, the junction kept 6 bases outside the gene matches. Germline V gives CDR1 SEHNR, CDR2 FQNEAQ (reference sequence). The CDR3 runs 13 residues. CDR3: CASSLGRGGAQFF. In DNA, the CDR3 is TGTGCCAGCAGCTTAGGTCGAGGGGGCGCGCAGTTCTTC.

This clone was seen only a few times. This specimen includes other DNA sequences encoding the same CDR3. The CDR3 coding sequence is TGTGCCAGCAGCTTGGGGGCCGGGGGGGGCAATCAGCCCCAGCATTTT. Protein: CASSLGAGGGNQPQHF. The chain combines TRBV5-6 with TRBJ1-5; D is perhaps TRBD1 (5 bases). CDR3 size: 16 residues. The germline V gene encodes CDR1 SGHDT and CDR2 YYEEEE. Trimming removed 0 bases at V and 2 bases at J, with 12 bases between.

The chain employs TRBV12-2 and TRBJ1-6; the table assigns TRBD1, which was not confirmed against the DNA. TRBV12-2 is reported as a pseudogene. The CDR3 spans 13 residues. DNA of the CDR3: TGTGCAAGTCGTCACGACAGGGGATCACCCCTCCACTTT. It yields the protein CASRHDRGSPLHF.

The chain has TRBV9 and TRBJ1-3; D is perhaps TRBD1 (6 bases). Germline-derived CDR1 and CDR2 are SGDLS and YYNGEE. This CDR3 spans 15 amino acids. Between the trimmed V and J ends, which lost 0 bases and 4 bases, there was a span of 11 bases. Here the CDR3 reads CASSVGRGGGNTIYF. The CDR3 nucleotides read TGTGCCAGCAGCGTAGGCAGGGGCGGGGGAAACACCATATATTTT.

The V and J genes are TRBV5-1 and TRBJ2-5; TRBD1 might be the D (6 bases). V dropped 3 bases and J dropped 1 base, with 22 bases sitting between them. The germline V gene has CDR1 SGHRS and CDR2 YFSETQ. The CDR3 spans 18 residues. The CDR3: CASSSQLTGLRAQETQYF. The CDR3 bases are TGCGCCAGCAGCTCCCAATTAACAGGGTTGCGAGCCCAAGAGACCCAGTACTTC.

The CDR3 bases are TGTGCCAGCAGCCCGACCCAAGAGGGCACCATATATTTT. Protein: CASSPTQEGTIYF. The V and J genes are TRBV7-9 and TRBJ1-3, with no clear D. In germline, CDR1 is SEHNR, CDR2 FQNEAQ (reference sequence). V lost 5 bases, J lost 9 bases, and 14 bases lay in between. This CDR3 has 13 amino acids.

The table lists this clone with a few counts. The chain carries TRBV10-1 and TRBJ1-2, with 8 bases aligning to TRBD1. Germline CDR1 WNHNN, CDR2 SYGVQD (reference sequence). With 2 bases clipped from V and 1 base from J, the junction kept 3 bases outside the gene matches. The CDR3 consists of 15 residues. As DNA, the CDR3 is TGCGCCAGCAGTGAGGTGGACAGGGATAACTATGGCTACACCTTC. Encoded protein: CASSEVDRDNYGYTF.

J is TRBJ1-5 and V is TRBV2, with TRBD1 matching over 9 bases. Germline V gives CDR1 SNHLY, CDR2 FYNNEI. The CDR3 contains 14 residues. Germline trimming cut 3 bases from V and 4 bases from J; bases unmatched to any gene: 1. The DNA for the CDR3 is TGTGCCAGCAGTGACGGACAGGGGAATCAGCCCCAGCATTTT. Its translation: CASSDGQGNQPQHF. Combining the CDR3 with reference TRBV2 and TRBJ1-5 gives the whole variable domain EPEVTQTPSHQVTQMGQEVILRCVPISNHLYFYWYRQILGQKVEFLVSFYNNEISEKSEIFDDQFSVERPDGSNFTLKIRSTKLEDSAMYFCASSDGQGNQPQHFGDGTRLSIL.

The chain is built from TRBV7-9 and TRBJ1-2; TRBD1 aligns across 7 bases. The CDR3 has 13 amino acids. Unmatched junction bases numbered 5, after V lost 8 bases and J lost 2 bases. CDR1 is SEHNR and CDR2 is FQNEAQ in the germline V gene (reference sequence). The CDR3 loop reads CASVRDRNYGYTF. For the CDR3, the DNA is TGTGCCAGCGTACGGGACAGAAACTATGGCTACACCTTC. Drawing the rest from reference TRBV7-9 and TRBJ1-2, the complete variable domain is DTGVSQNPRHKITKRGQNVTFRCDPISEHNRLYWYRQTLGQGPEFLTYFQNEAQLEKSRLLSDRFSAERPKGSFSTLEIQRTEQGDSAMYLCASVRDRNYGYTFGSGTRLTVV.

This clone showed up many times. The conserved phenylalanine or tryptophan is not found at the CDR3 terminus, so this likely reflects a read error. No DNA is shown, since the ends of the CDR3 on it are uncertain; the CDR3 is the one TCRdb lists. The chain joins TRBV29-1 to TRBJ1-1. CDR1 and CDR2 (germline): SQVTM, ANQGSEA. Inclusive of both ends, the CDR3 amounts to 12 amino acids. CDR3 sequence reads: CSVDQFSGARRI.

This clone was seen more than once but under ten times. V gene TRBV19 combines with J gene TRBJ1-3, with D perhaps matching TRBD1 (6 bases). Trimming shortened V by 7 bases and J by 4 bases, and 14 bases separated the two germline ends. The CDR3 runs to 14 residues. Per germline, CDR1 LNHDA and CDR2 SQIVND (reference sequence). The CDR3: CASTQGLGGNTIYF. The CDR3 coding sequence is TGTGCCAGTACCCAGGGGTTGGGAGGAAACACCATATATTTT.

The chain links TRBV5-1 to TRBJ1-2; D may be TRBD1 (5 bases). Germline lookup yields CDR1 SGHRS and CDR2 YFSETQ. V shed 0 bases and J shed 4 bases, with 13 bases lying between them. The CDR3 is 15 amino acids. CDR3 coding DNA: TGCGCCAGCAGCTTGGTCTCAGCGGGGGGCTATGGCTACACCTTC. It codes for CASSLVSAGGYGYTF. The whole variable domain, filled in from reference TRBV5-1 and TRBJ1-2, reads KAGVTQTPRYLIKTRGQQVTLSCSPISGHRSVSWYQQTPGQGLQFLFEYFSETQRNKGNFPGRFSGRQFSNSRSEMNVSTLELGDSALYLCASSLVSAGGYGYTFGSGTRLTVV.

This clone was seen only a few times. The chain combines TRBV27 with TRBJ2-6, with TRBD1 matching 7 bases. The CDR3 covers 17 residues. J was trimmed by 0 bases and V by 3 bases; bases with no gene match: 5. Germline CDR1 MNHEY, CDR2 SMNVEV (reference sequence). For the CDR3, the DNA is TGTGCCAGCAGTTTGGGACAGTTCAACTCTGGGGCCAACGTCCTGACTTTC. Translating gives CASSLGQFNSGANVLTF.

The CDR3 region has the DNA TGTGCCAGCAGCAGTGGCGATAGCTCCTACGAGCAGTACTTC. Amino acids: CASSSGDSSYEQYF. This sequence joins TRBV5-6 and TRBJ2-7; D unclear. V was shortened by 4 bases and J by 0 bases, with 11 bases between the two germline ends. The CDR3 totals 14 residues. CDR1 and CDR2 (germline): SGHDT, YYEEEE.

V and J are TRBV11-2 and TRBJ1-1; tentative D call: TRBD1 (5 bases). In germline, CDR1 is SGHAT, CDR2 FQNNGV. Trimming stripped 1 base from V and 0 bases from J, with 9 bases between. This CDR3 region has 15 residues. The CDR3 DNA reads TGTGCCAGCAGCTTAGTGGGGGGACTGAACACTGAAGCTTTCTTT. It yields the protein CASSLVGGLNTEAFF.

Only a few counts were recorded for this clone. The junction departs from germline at one end; a sequencing error may be responsible. This chain joins TRBV5-4 and TRBJ1-6, with a weak D call TRBD1 (5 bases). CDR1 is SGHNT, CDR2 YYREEE, per germline (reference sequence). CDR3 length equals 12 residues. This CDR3 reads CAIGTVGSPLHF. CDR3 nucleotides: TGCGCCATCGGGACGGTGGGTTCACCCCTCCACTTT.

The chain couples TRBV30 to TRBJ1-5; 10 bases map to TRBD1. The CDR3 loop spans 15 amino acids. V shed 2 bases and J 4 bases; nucleotides not matched to a gene: 5. CDR1 and CDR2 from the germline V gene are GTSNPN and SVGIG (reference sequence). CDR3 sequence: CAWSLMGQGNQPQHF. The CDR3 nucleotides are TGTGCCTGGAGTCTAATGGGACAGGGGAATCAGCCCCAGCATTTT.

The chain couples TRBV4-1 to TRBJ2-1; TRBD1 agrees at 9 bases. The CDR3 sequence is 16 residues long. With V trimmed by 0 bases and J by 6 bases, 6 bases remained unmatched. The V gene's germline CDR1 is MGHRA and CDR2 YSYEKL. DNA of the CDR3: TGCGCCAGCAGCCAAGATGAGGGACAGGGATTCAATGAGCAGTTCTTC. Its translation: CASSQDEGQGFNEQFF.

The chain employs TRBV4-2 and TRBJ2-7; D may match TRBD1 or TRBD2 (5 bases each). This CDR3 is built from 15 residues. CDR1 and CDR2 from the germline V gene are LGHNA and YNFKEQ. V shed 4 bases and J shed 6 bases, with 19 bases lying between them. The chain's CDR3 is CASSPPTGRQGEQYF. For the CDR3, the DNA is TGTGCCAGCAGCCCTCCCACGGGACGGCAGGGCGAGCAGTACTTC.

The chain is built from TRBV19 and TRBJ2-7, with D perhaps matching TRBD1 or TRBD2 (6 bases each). Germline values: CDR1 LNHDA, CDR2 SQIVND (reference sequence). This CDR3 spans 15 amino acids. V was trimmed by 8 bases and J by 1 base, leaving 18 bases between them. CDR3 sequence: CASRLTGAPSYEQYF. CDR3 nucleotide sequence: TGTGCCAGTCGCCTTACGGGGGCCCCTTCCTACGAGCAGTACTTC. Full variable domain (rest looked up from reference TRBV19 and TRBJ2-7): DGGITQSPKYLFRKEGQNVTLSCEQNLNHDAMYWYRQDPGQGLRLIYYSQIVNDFQKGDIAEGYSVSREKKESFPLTVTSAQKNPTAFYLCASRLTGAPSYEQYFGPGTRLTVT.

This clone was detected only a few times. The chain couples TRBV29-1 to TRBJ2-1, with TRBD2 matching 15 bases. The germline CDR1 and CDR2 sequences are SQVTM and ANQGSEA. The CDR3 contains 16 residues. V was pared by 6 bases and J by 3 bases, with 6 bases of the junction left unmatched. The CDR3 region is CSVDPGLAGGYNEQFF. CDR3 nucleotide sequence: TGCAGCGTCGATCCGGGACTAGCGGGGGGCTACAATGAGCAGTTCTTC.

As DNA, the CDR3 is TGTGCCAGCAGTGAAGCGACGGGATCCGCGGCTGGCTACACCTTC. Translation: CASSEATGSAAGYTF. The gene calls are TRBV2 and TRBJ1-2; no firm D call. Germline values: CDR1 SNHLY, CDR2 FYNNEI. The CDR3 has 15 residues. V lost 0 bases and J 7 bases, leaving 15 bases between the germline ends.

The chain joins TRBV20-1 to TRBJ2-1; D gene uncertain. Germline V lookup: CDR1 DFQATT, CDR2 SNEGSKA (reference sequence). The CDR3 is made up of 10 amino acids. The V and J ends lost 3 bases and 8 bases respectively, with 5 bases between them. The CDR3 loop is CSASHDEQFF. CDR3 coding DNA: TGCAGTGCTAGTCATGATGAGCAGTTCTTC.

The gene calls are TRBV19 and TRBJ2-3, with 10 bases identical to TRBD2. The CDR3 length is 16 residues. CDR1 LNHDA and CDR2 SQIVND come from the germline V gene (reference sequence). The V gene end was trimmed by 5 bases and the J gene end by 2 bases; junction bases not matched to a gene: 7. DNA of the CDR3: TGTGCCAGTAGTTTCCTAGCGGGGGCCGACACAGATACGCAGTATTTT. It translates to CASSFLAGADTDTQYF.

This clone was seen only a few times. This chain connects TRBV9 to TRBJ1-5; D is ambiguous. The CDR3 sequence is 14 residues long. Per germline, CDR1 SGDLS and CDR2 YYNGEE. V was shortened by 8 bases and J by 2 bases, with 14 bases between the two germline ends. The CDR3 is CASGALDGNQPQHF. The CDR3 DNA is TGTGCCAGTGGAGCTCTTGACGGCAATCAGCCCCAGCATTTT.

V is TRBV25-1 and J is TRBJ2-7; a possible D gene is TRBD1 (6 bases). Per the germline V gene, CDR1 is MGHDK and CDR2 is SYGVNS. V shed 3 bases and J shed 5 bases, with 23 bases lying between them. The CDR3 is 17 residues long. The CDR3 sequence: CASSDSSARGSGNEQYF. The CDR3 region has the DNA TGTGCCAGCAGTGACTCAAGTGCCAGGGGAAGTGGGAACGAGCAGTACTTC.

This clone was counted once. The J gene is TRBJ2-7, the V gene TRBV27; D gene uncertain. The CDR3 extends over 10 amino acids. V was cut by 7 bases and J by 1 base, with 2 bases left in between. In germline, CDR1 is MNHEY, CDR2 SMNVEV (reference sequence). This CDR3 reads CASNSYEQYF. The DNA of the CDR3 is TGTGCCAGCAATTCCTACGAGCAGTACTTC.

The V and J genes are TRBV5-1 and TRBJ2-5; D is undetermined. The CDR3 contains 12 residues. The V gene's germline CDR1 is SGHRS and CDR2 YFSETQ. Trimming cost V 4 bases and J 2 bases, with 6 bases left between them. The CDR3, as DNA: TGCGCCAGCAGCCCGACGCAAGAGACCCAGTACTTC. Translated: CASSPTQETQYF. Full variable domain (rest looked up from reference TRBV5-1 and TRBJ2-5): KAGVTQTPRYLIKTRGQQVTLSCSPISGHRSVSWYQQTPGQGLQFLFEYFSETQRNKGNFPGRFSGRQFSNSRSEMNVSTLELGDSALYLCASSPTQETQYFGPGTRLLVL.

The chain recombines TRBV7-8 with TRBJ1-6; D is unresolved. Germline-derived CDR1 and CDR2 are SGHVS and FQNEAQ. The CDR3 sequence is 15 residues long. Trimming removed 0 bases at V and 3 bases at J, with 6 bases between. The CDR3 nucleotides read TGTGCCAGCAGCTTAGCGTACAGCTATAATTCACCCCTCCACTTT. Translating it yields CASSLAYSYNSPLHF. The whole variable domain, filled in from reference TRBV7-8 and TRBJ1-6, reads GAGVSQSPRYKVAKRGQDVALRCDPISGHVSLFWYQQALGQGPEFLTYFQNEAQLDKSGLPSDRFFAERPEGSVSTLKIQRTQQEDSAVYLCASSLAYSYNSPLHFGNGTRLTVT.